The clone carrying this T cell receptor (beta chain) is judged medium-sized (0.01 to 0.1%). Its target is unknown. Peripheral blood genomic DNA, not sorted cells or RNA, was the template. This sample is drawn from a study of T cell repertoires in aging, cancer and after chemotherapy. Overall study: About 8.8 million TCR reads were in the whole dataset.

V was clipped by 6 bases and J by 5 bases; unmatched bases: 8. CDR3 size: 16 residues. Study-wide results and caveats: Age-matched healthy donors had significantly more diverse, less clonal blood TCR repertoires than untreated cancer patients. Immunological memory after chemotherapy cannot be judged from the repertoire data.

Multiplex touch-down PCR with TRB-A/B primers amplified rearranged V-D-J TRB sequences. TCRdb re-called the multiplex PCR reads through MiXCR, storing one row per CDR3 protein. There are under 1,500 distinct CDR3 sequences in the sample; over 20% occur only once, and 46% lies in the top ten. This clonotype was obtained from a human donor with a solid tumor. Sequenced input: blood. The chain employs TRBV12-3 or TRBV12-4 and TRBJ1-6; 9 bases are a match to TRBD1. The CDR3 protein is CASRNRQGDNNSPLHF. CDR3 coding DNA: TGTGCCAGCAGGAACCGACAGGGGGACAATAATTCACCCCTCCACTTT.